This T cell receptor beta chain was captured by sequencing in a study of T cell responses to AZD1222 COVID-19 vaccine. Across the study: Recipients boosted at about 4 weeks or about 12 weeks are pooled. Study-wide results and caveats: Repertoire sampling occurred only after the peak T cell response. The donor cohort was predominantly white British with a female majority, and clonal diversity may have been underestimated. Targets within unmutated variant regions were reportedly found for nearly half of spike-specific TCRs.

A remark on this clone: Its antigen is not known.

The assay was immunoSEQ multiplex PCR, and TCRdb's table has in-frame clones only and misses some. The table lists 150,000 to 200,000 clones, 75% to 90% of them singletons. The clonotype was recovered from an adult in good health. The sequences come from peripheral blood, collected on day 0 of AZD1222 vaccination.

CDR3 DNA: TGTGCCAGCACCAACCTGGGAGTAGGCGCCGGGGAGCTGTTTTTT. Protein product: CASTNLGVGAGELFF. V is TRBV9 and J is TRBJ2-2; D is possibly TRBD2 (5 bases). V lost 6 bases, J lost 6 bases, and 18 bases lay in between. This CDR3 is 15 amino acids long. Germline assignment: CDR1 SGDLS and CDR2 YYNGEE.